This T cell receptor (beta chain) is from a study of patients and donors after allogeneic stem cell transplantation. Germline-derived CDR1 and CDR2 are DFQATT and SNEGSKA (reference sequence). The CDR3 contains 14 residues. V lost 6 bases to trimming and J lost 0 bases; unmatched junction nucleotides: 5. In TCRdb, the RT-PCR reads were re-called with MiXCR into one record per CDR3 protein. The data show more than 850,000 distinct CDR3 sequences, roughly 17% seen once. The chain couples TRBV20-1 to TRBJ1-3, with 7 bases matching TRBD1. This clonotype was obtained from a human donor who was either an allogeneic HSCT recipient or a stem cell or donor lymphocyte infusion donor (not recorded which). It is not recorded whose cells these are; they may come from a transplant donor. Specimen: blood, either unsorted or a sorted T cell fraction (not recorded which). The DNA of the CDR3 is TGCAGTGCCGCGGACAGGAGCTCTGGAAACACCATATATTTT. Its translation: CSAADRSSGNTIYF.